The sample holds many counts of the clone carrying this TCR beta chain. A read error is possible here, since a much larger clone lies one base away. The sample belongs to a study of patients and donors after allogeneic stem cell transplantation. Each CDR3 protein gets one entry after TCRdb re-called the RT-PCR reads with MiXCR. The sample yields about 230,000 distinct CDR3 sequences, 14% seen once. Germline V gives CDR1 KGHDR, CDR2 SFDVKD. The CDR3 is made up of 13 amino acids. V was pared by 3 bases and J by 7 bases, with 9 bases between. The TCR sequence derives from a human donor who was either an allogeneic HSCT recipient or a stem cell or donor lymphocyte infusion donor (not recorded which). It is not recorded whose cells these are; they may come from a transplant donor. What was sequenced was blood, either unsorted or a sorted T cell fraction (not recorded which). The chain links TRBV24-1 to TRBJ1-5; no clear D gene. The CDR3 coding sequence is TGTGCCACCAGTGATCAGTGGACGCAGCCCCAGCATTTT. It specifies CATSDQWTQPQHF.